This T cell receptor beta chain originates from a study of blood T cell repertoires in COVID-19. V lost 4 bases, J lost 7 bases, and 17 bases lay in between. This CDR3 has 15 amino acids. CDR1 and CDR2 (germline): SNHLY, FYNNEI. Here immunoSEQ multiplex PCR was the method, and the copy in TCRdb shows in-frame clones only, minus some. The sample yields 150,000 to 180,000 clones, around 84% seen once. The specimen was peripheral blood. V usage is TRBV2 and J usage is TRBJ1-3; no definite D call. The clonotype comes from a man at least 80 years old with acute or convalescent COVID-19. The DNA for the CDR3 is TGTGCCAGCAGTGGAGGCAGCGTTAGAATTAACACCATATATTTT. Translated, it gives CASSGGSVRINTIYF.